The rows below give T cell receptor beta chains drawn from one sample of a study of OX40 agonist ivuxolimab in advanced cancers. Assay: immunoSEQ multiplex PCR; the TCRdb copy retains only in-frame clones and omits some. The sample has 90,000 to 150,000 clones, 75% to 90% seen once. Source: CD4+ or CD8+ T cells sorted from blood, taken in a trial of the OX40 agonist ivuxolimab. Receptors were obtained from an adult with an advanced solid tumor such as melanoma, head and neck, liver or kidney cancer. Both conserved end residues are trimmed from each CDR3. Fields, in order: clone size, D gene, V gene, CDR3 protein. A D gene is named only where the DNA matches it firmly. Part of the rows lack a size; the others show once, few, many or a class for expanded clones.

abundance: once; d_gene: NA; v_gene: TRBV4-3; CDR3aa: ASSPSRGHYGYT
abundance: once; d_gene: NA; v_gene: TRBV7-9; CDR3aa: ASSLPGTKTEAF
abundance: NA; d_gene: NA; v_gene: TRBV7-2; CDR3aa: ASSPNSAGYQETQY
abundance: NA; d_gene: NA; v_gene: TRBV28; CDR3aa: ASSLRNYEQY
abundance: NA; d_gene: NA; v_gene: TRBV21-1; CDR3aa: AISGTGVDEQY
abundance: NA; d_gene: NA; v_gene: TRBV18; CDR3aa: ASSPTGQPYNEQF
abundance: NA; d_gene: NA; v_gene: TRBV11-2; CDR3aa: ASSSQGPNSNQPQH
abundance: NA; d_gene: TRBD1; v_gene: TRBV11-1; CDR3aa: ASSRQGATFNEQF
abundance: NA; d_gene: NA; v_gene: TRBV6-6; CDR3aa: ASVEGLNYGYT
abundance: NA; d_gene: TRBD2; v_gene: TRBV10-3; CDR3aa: AINPSGGQTNTGELF
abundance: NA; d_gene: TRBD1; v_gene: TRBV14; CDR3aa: ASSQGGTVSSYEQY
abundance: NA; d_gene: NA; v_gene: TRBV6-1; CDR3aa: ASSVLGQPNEKLF
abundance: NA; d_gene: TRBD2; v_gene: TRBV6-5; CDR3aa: ASSLGLAGTDTQY
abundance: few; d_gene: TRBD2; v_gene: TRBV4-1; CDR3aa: ASSRLAGETQY
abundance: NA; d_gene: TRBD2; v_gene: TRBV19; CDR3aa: ASSETAGGLGETQY
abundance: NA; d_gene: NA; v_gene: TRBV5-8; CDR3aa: ASSLAQDTDTQY
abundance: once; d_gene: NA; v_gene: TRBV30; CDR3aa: AWTRTANYGYT
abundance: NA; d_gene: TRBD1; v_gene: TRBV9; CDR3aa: ASSVEGGTDSPLH
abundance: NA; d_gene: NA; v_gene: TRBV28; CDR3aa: ASSGQWGQPQH
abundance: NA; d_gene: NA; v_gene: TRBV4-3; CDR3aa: ASSQAAGTGHFAEAF
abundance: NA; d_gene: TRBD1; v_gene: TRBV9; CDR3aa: ASSPGQGATNEKLF
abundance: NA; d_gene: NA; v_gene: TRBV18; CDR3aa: ASSPPAGSHSSYGYT
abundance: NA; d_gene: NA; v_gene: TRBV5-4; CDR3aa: ASSFGSGSSRGAF
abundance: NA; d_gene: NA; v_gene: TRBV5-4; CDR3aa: ASSPGGGYGYT
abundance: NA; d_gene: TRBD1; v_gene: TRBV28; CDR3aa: ASSLSRDRNQPQH
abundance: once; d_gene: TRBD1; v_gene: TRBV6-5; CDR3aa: ASSPGTVAFSGYT
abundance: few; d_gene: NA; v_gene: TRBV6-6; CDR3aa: ASSGPGSDTQY
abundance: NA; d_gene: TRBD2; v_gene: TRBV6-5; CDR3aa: ASSYGREVPYEQY
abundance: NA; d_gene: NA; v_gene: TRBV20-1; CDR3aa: SARRADTQY
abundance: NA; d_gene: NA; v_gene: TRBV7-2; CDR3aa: ASSPRWADTQY
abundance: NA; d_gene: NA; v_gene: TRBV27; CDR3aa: ASSPERGVRNTEAF
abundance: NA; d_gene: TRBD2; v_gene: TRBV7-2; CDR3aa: ASSPSGGAYEQY
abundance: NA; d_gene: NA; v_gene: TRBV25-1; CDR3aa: ASRLSYNEQF
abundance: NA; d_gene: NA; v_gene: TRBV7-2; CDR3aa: ASSSWQDYEQY
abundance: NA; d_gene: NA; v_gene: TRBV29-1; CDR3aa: SVEEGRNQPQH
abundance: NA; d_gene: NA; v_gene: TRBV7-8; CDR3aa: ASSPGTYNEQF
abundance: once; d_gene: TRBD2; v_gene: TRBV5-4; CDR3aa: ASSWRRTSGGAGDTQY
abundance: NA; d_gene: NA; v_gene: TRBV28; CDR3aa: ASSAGRNEKLF
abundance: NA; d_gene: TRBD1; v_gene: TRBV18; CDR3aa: ASSPGTGNYEQY
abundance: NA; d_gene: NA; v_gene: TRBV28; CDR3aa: ASRGGSSYNSPLH
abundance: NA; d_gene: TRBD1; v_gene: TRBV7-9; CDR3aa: ASSSTGGDQPQH
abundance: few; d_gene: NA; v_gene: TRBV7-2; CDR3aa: ASSFTNVGTQY
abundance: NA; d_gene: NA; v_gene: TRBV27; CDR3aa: ASTPRRTNSPLH
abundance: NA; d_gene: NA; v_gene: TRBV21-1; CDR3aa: ARGGLPSTDTQY
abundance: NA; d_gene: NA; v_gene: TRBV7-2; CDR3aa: ASSEGHVNTEAF
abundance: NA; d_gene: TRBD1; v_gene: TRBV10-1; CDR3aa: ASRSGGSYEQY
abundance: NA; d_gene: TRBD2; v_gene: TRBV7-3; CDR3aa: ASSLGTSGVIQETQY
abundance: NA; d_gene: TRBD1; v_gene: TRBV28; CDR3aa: ASSLGQGTDTQY
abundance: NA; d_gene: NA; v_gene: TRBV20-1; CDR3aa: SVSPNYGYT
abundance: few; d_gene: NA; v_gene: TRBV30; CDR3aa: AWRAGYGYT
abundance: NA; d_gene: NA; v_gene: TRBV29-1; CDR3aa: SVELASDTQY
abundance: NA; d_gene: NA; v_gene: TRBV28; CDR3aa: ASSVGVYFEKLF